The 25 T cell receptor beta chains reported below all come from one sample, sequenced in a study of blood T cells in healthy people across ages. The second PCR ran roughly 6 to 12 cycles with a sample-barcoded 5' primer and J-beta primers. TCRdb fed the 5' RACE reads into MiXCR, producing one record per CDR3 protein. The sample has over a million distinct CDR3 sequences; almost 25% are singletons. These data are also associated with another study on T cells of mothers and their children.

The sample comprised blood. These receptors were collected from a girl aged 2 to 10 in good health.

This clonotype was counted only a few times. This chain joins TRBV7-2 and TRBJ2-5, with D possibly TRBD1 on 5 matching bases. CDR3 size: 13 residues. CDR1 SGHTA and CDR2 FQGNSA come from the germline V gene. The ends were cut back, 4 bases at V and 1 base at J, with 7 bases in the middle. This CDR3 is CASSWQGQETQYF. In DNA form, the CDR3 reads TGTGCCAGCAGCTGGCAGGGCCAAGAGACCCAGTACTTC.

This clonotype was recorded a few times. The rearrangement uses TRBV7-6 and TRBJ2-2, with TRBD1 matching 8 bases. V shed 4 bases and J 5 bases; nucleotides not matched to a gene: 3. This CDR3 has 14 residues. CDR1 is SGHVS and CDR2 is FNYEAQ in the germline V gene. CDR3 amino acids: CASSSGQETGELFF. CDR3 nucleotide sequence: TGTGCCAGCAGCTCGGGACAGGAGACCGGGGAGCTGTTTTTT.

The chain joins TRBV25-1 to TRBJ1-2, with D possibly being TRBD1 (5 bases). The CDR3 has 13 amino acids. V was shortened by 8 bases and J by 4 bases, with 14 bases between the two germline ends. Germline CDR1 and CDR2: MGHDK and SYGVNS. The CDR3 region is CASSNVGGYGYTF. The CDR3 DNA reads TGTGCCAGCTCTAACGTGGGGGGCTATGGCTACACCTTC.

The chain has TRBV29-1 and TRBJ2-3; D is unclear. Germline CDR1 and CDR2: SQVTM and ANQGSEA. CDR3 size: 13 residues. The V end lost 3 bases, the J end lost 0 bases, and 7 bases lay between the germline ends. The CDR3 spells CSVEDFSTDTQYF. The CDR3, as DNA: TGCAGCGTTGAGGATTTTAGCACAGATACGCAGTATTTT.

With regard to this clonotype: One end of the junction is discordant with germline, which a read error may explain. The chain employs TRBV7-3 and TRBJ2-3, with D possibly TRBD2 on 6 matching bases. This CDR3 has 15 residues. Germline CDR1 reads SGHTA; CDR2 reads FQGTGA. DNA of the CDR3: TGTGCCAGCAGAAGTAGCGGTGAAGACACAGATACGCAGTCTTTT. Encoded protein: CASRSSGEDTDTQSF.

The chain is built from TRBV27 and TRBJ2-3; 8 bases match TRBD1. Germline CDR1 reads MNHEY; CDR2 reads SMNVEV (reference sequence). This CDR3 contains 14 residues. J was trimmed by 4 bases and V by 4 bases; bases with no gene match: 4. The CDR3 DNA sequence: TGTGCCAGCAGTTCGCCGACAGGGGCAGATACGCAGTATTTT. The encoded protein is CASSSPTGADTQYF.

This chain uses TRBV28 with TRBJ2-1; tentatively, D is TRBD2 (6 bases). Germline lookup yields CDR1 MDHEN and CDR2 SYDVKM. Deletions cut 6 bases from V and 3 bases from J, with 9 bases between. This CDR3 is built from 13 residues. CDR3 sequence reads: CASRGRDYNEQFF. For the CDR3, the DNA is TGTGCCAGCAGGGGGCGGGACTACAATGAGCAGTTCTTC.

This chain connects TRBV20-1 to TRBJ1-4, with D hard to call. The germline V gene encodes CDR1 DFQATT and CDR2 SNEGSKA (reference sequence). The V end was cut by 7 bases, the J end by 6 bases, with 15 bases between. This CDR3 region has 13 residues. The CDR3, as DNA: TGCAGTGTTACTGGTCGGTGGGATGAAAAACTGTTTTTT. This sequence encodes CSVTGRWDEKLFF.

The rearrangement joins TRBV4-1 to TRBJ2-3; TRBD2 aligns across 7 bases. Looked up from germline, CDR1 is MGHRA and CDR2 is YSYEKL. V shed 5 bases and J 6 bases; nucleotides not matched to a gene: 8. The CDR3 length is 14 residues. Here the CDR3 DNA reads TGCGCCAGCAGCAGGGCGGGAGAGGGCGATACGCAGTATTTT. Translating gives CASSRAGEGDTQYF.

This clonotype was seen a handful of times. The J gene is TRBJ2-5, the V gene TRBV5-4; maybe TRBD2 (7 bases). CDR3 size: 17 residues. V shed 4 bases and J shed 0 bases, with 19 bases lying between them. CDR1 is SGHNT, CDR2 YYREEE, per germline (reference sequence). As DNA, the CDR3 is TGTGCCAGCAGCATCCGAGGGCGGGGGCCAAACCAAGAGACCCAGTACTTC. Its translation is CASSIRGRGPNQETQYF.

The chain employs TRBV2 and TRBJ2-2, with D possibly being TRBD1 or TRBD2 (6 bases each). Trimming shortened V by 8 bases and J by 9 bases, and 16 bases separated the two germline ends. The CDR3 totals 13 residues. CDR1 and CDR2 from the germline V gene are SNHLY and FYNNEI. CDR3 amino acids: CASEGGLNRELFF. Written as DNA, the CDR3 is TGTGCCAGCGAGGGGGGCCTAAATCGGGAGCTGTTTTTT. The full variable domain, with the rest looked up from reference TRBV2 and TRBJ2-2, is EPEVTQTPSHQVTQMGQEVILRCVPISNHLYFYWYRQILGQKVEFLVSFYNNEISEKSEIFDDQFSVERPDGSNFTLKIRSTKLEDSAMYFCASEGGLNRELFFGEGSRLTVL.

This clonotype has ten or more counts. The chain is built from TRBV20-1 and TRBJ2-1; D gene uncertain. The CDR3 covers 11 residues. Germline CDR1 reads DFQATT; CDR2 reads SNEGSKA (reference sequence). V lost 0 bases to trimming and J lost 3 bases, with 0 bases between them. The CDR3 bases are TGCAGTGCTAGAGACTACAATGAGCAGTTCTTC. The encoded protein is CSARDYNEQFF.

J is TRBJ2-5 and V is TRBV5-1, with a possible D match to TRBD2 (6 bases). The DNA matches TRBJ2-1 better at its end, which makes the J call doubtful. Germline CDR1 is SGHRS and CDR2 is YFSETQ. The CDR3 loop spans 15 amino acids. CDR3 amino acids: CASSFEAGSLNEQFF. CDR3 coding DNA: TGCGCCAGCAGCTTCGAAGCGGGTTCATTAAATGAGCAGTTCTTC.

J is TRBJ2-1 and V is TRBV5-1, with TRBD1 matching 9 bases. V shed 3 bases and J 7 bases; nucleotides not matched to a gene: 5. The germline CDR1 and CDR2 sequences are SGHRS and YFSETQ. This CDR3 spans 14 amino acids. The CDR3: CASSSPDRGNEQFF. CDR3 DNA sequence: TGCGCCAGCAGCTCCCCTGACAGGGGGAATGAGCAGTTCTTC.

This clonotype occurred a few times. The V gene is TRBV7-9, the J gene TRBJ2-7; 8 nucleotides match TRBD1. Per the germline V gene, CDR1 is SEHNR and CDR2 is FQNEAQ (reference sequence). The CDR3 contains 12 residues. Trimming at V came to 5 bases and at J to 6 bases, leaving 3 bases not matched to a gene. CDR3 residues: CASSDRGGEQYF. The CDR3 DNA is TGTGCCAGCAGCGACAGGGGAGGCGAGCAGTACTTC.

The chain carries TRBV11-2 and TRBJ2-1, with D unclear. This CDR3 is built from 16 residues. CDR1 and CDR2 from the germline V gene are SGHAT and FQNNGV. The germline V and J ends were trimmed by 1 base and 4 bases, with 14 bases remaining between them. The CDR3 sequence is CASSLVSTRRYNEQFF. For the CDR3, the DNA is TGTGCCAGCAGCTTAGTCTCTACGCGACGATACAATGAGCAGTTCTTC.

This chain links TRBV6-1 with TRBJ1-3; no clear D gene. Germline loops: CDR1 MNHNS, CDR2 SASEGT. This CDR3 region has 13 residues. V lost 3 bases, J lost 5 bases, and 8 bases lay in between. The CDR3 DNA follows: TGTGCCAGCAGTGACATGGAAAGAAACACCATATATTTT. This encodes CASSDMERNTIYF.

This clonotype has a handful of counts. V usage is TRBV7-9 and J usage is TRBJ2-5; 7 bases are a match to TRBD2. V dropped 10 bases and J dropped 5; count of bases not matched to a gene: 7. CDR1 is SEHNR, CDR2 FQNEAQ, per germline (reference sequence). The CDR3 is 12 residues long. The DNA of the CDR3 is TGTGCCATCAGAGCGGGGATCGAGACCCAGTACTTC. This translates into CAIRAGIETQYF.

This clonotype has only a few counts. V and J are TRBV5-6 and TRBJ2-1; D gene ambiguous. The CDR3 totals 12 residues. In germline, CDR1 is SGHDT, CDR2 YYEEEE. V was clipped by 7 bases and J by 6 bases, with 11 bases between them. CDR3 amino acids: CASSGDSNEQFF. For the CDR3, the DNA is TGTGCCAGCTCTGGTGATTCCAATGAGCAGTTCTTC.

The CDR3 loop reads CSVVWRDGGDTQYF. The CDR3 DNA reads as TGCAGCGTTGTATGGAGGGATGGGGGAGATACGCAGTATTTT. The chain links TRBV29-1 to TRBJ2-3, with a possible D match to TRBD2 (6 bases). Germline CDR1 SQVTM, CDR2 ANQGSEA. There are 14 residues in the CDR3. V was cut by 4 bases and J by 5 bases, with 16 bases left in between.

This clonotype has more than one count but fewer than ten. The rearrangement joins TRBV7-2 to TRBJ1-3; TRBD1 is a possible D gene (6 bases). V lost 5 bases, J lost 5 bases, and 10 bases lay in between. This CDR3 contains 13 residues. Germline CDR1 and CDR2: SGHTA and FQGNSA. In DNA form, the CDR3 reads TGTGCCAGCAGCCTGCGGGGGCGAAACACCATATATTTT. It yields the protein CASSLRGRNTIYF.

This rearrangement joins TRBV29-1 to TRBJ2-5; D is possibly TRBD2 (5 bases). Trimming left V 1 base short and J 1 base short, with 19 bases between. The CDR3 runs to 17 residues. CDR1 SQVTM and CDR2 ANQGSEA come from the germline V gene. CDR3 nucleotides: TGCAGCGTTGAAGGACTACTCACCGCGGCGTGCCAAGAGACCCAGTACTTC. Translation gives CSVEGLLTAACQETQYF.

The rearrangement links TRBV20-1 to TRBJ2-3, with D tentatively TRBD2 (5 bases). The germline gives CDR1 DFQATT, CDR2 SNEGSKA (reference sequence). This CDR3 has 13 residues. V lost 8 bases, J lost 2 bases, and 14 bases lay in between. CDR3 DNA: TGCAGTTCGTTGCGGGTCCTCACAGATACGCAGTATTTT. Its protein product is CSSLRVLTDTQYF.

This clonotype has only a few counts. The chain employs TRBV6-1 and TRBJ2-2, with 9 bases identical to TRBD2. The germline gives CDR1 MNHNS, CDR2 SASEGT. The CDR3 contains 14 residues. J was trimmed by 4 bases and V by 6 bases; bases with no gene match: 3. Here the CDR3 DNA reads TGTGCCAGCAGCCATAGCGGGGGCACCGGGGAGCTGTTTTTT. Protein: CASSHSGGTGELFF.

The chain carries TRBV5-1 and TRBJ2-7; TRBD1 agrees at 12 bases. The CDR3 has 15 amino acids. V lost 4 bases, J lost 3 bases, and 5 bases stayed unmatched. The germline CDR1 and CDR2 sequences are SGHRS and YFSETQ. The CDR3 loop reads CASSARDRGHYEQYF. The DNA for the CDR3 is TGCGCCAGCAGCGCCCGGGACAGGGGGCACTACGAGCAGTACTTC.